This is a list of T cell receptor beta chains from one sample in a study of identical twins. TCRdb fed the 5' RACE reads into MiXCR, producing one record per CDR3 protein. The data contain about 700,000 distinct CDR3 sequences, under 9% of them seen just once; the ten biggest clones take up 0.85% to 1%. The same data also contributed to another study, on yellow fever vaccine responses in identical twins.

The sequencing sample was made of PBMCs. The receptors here all came from a woman between 18 and 30 years old in good health. The CDR3 runs from the conserved cysteine through the conserved F or W. A D gene is named only where the DNA matches it firmly. Size values are once, few and many counts, or a class for expanded clones, and some rows have none.

v_call	clone_size	d_call	j_call	cdr3_nt	cdr3_aa
TRBV14	few	.	TRBJ2-5	TGTGCCAGCAGCCCATCGTTGGGGACCCAGTACTTC	CASSPSLGTQYF
TRBV7-7	few	TRBD1	TRBJ2-6	TGTGCTAGCAGCCCAGGGACAGGGCGATCTGGGGCCAACGTCCTGACTTTC	CASSPGTGRSGANVLTF
TRBV5-1	.	.	TRBJ1-1	TGCGCCTGTGGTCCCGGCCCCACCAACACTGAAGCTTTCTTT	CACGPGPTNTEAFF
TRBV30	.	.	TRBJ2-1	TGTGCCTGGACGCCGCTTAGCTCCTACAATGAGCAGTTCTTC	CAWTPLSSYNEQFF
TRBV5-1	.	.	TRBJ2-5	TGCGCCAGCAGTTGGCGGGAAGTCCCGGAGACCCAGTACTTC	CASSWREVPETQYF
TRBV20-1	many	.	TRBJ2-1	TGCAGTGCTAGCCACACAGGCAATGAGCAGTTCTTC	CSASHTGNEQFF
TRBV12-3/TRBV12-4	.	.	TRBJ2-2	TGTGCCAGCAGTTTTAGACAACTTCGGGGGACCGGGGAGCTGTTTTTT	CASSFRQLRGTGELFF
TRBV25-1	many	.	TRBJ2-2	TGTGCCAGCATATCGGGCTCCGGGGAGCTGTTTTTT	CASISGSGELFF
TRBV5-1	many	TRBD1	TRBJ1-2	TGCGCCAGCAGCTTGGCGGGACAGGGATTGGCTGGCTACACCTTC	CASSLAGQGLAGYTF
TRBV5-8	many	TRBD2	TRBJ2-1	TGTGCTAGCAGCCTGGGACTAGCGGACTACAATGAGCAGTTCTTC	CASSLGLADYNEQFF
TRBV20-1	.	TRBD1	TRBJ2-5	TGCAGTGCTAGAGATCCAGCCGGGACAGTCCCCTTAGAGACCCAGTACTTC	CSARDPAGTVPLETQYF
TRBV20-1	many	.	TRBJ2-4	TGCAGTGCTCTCTCGGAGGCACCCAAAAACATTCAGTACTTC	CSALSEAPKNIQYF
TRBV24-1	.	TRBD2	TRBJ2-1	TGTGCCACCAGTGACCCGGGACTAGCGGAGACCTCCTACAATGAGCAGTTCTTC	CATSDPGLAETSYNEQFF
TRBV7-8	few	TRBD1	TRBJ1-4	TGTGCCAGCAGCGCCGTCAGGGGGGGGGTTGATGAGAAACTGTTTTTT	CASSAVRGGVDEKLFF
TRBV5-1	few	.	TRBJ2-7	TGCGCCAGCAGACCCGACCCACGAGGGGAGCAGTACTTC	CASRPDPRGEQYF
TRBV29-1	.	TRBD2	TRBJ2-1	TGCAGCGTTGTTCTAGCGGCCTTTGTGAATGAGCAGTTCTTC	CSVVLAAFVNEQFF
TRBV9	.	.	TRBJ2-5	TGTGCCAGCAGCCCCTCCGAGGGGACCCAGTACTTC	CASSPSEGTQYF
TRBV20-1	.	.	TRBJ2-7	TGCAGTGCTTCCCCGATGTGGGTCTCCTACGAGCAGTACTTC	CSASPMWVSYEQYF
TRBV6-5	few	.	TRBJ2-7	TGTGCCAGCAGTTACGGGGACGGGGACTACGAGCAGTACTTC	CASSYGDGDYEQYF
TRBV10-1	many	.	TRBJ2-1	TGCGCCAGCAGTGAGTCTGGGGTTACTGAGCAGTTCTTC	CASSESGVTEQFF
TRBV5-5	.	TRBD1	TRBJ2-5	TGTGCCAGCAGCTCCAGGACAGGGGGCCTGGAGACCCAGTACTTC	CASSSRTGGLETQYF
TRBV27	few	TRBD2	TRBJ2-1	TGTGCCAGCGGTTTAGGGTCTAGCGGAGAAGCCTACAATGAGCAGTTCTTC	CASGLGSSGEAYNEQFF
TRBV7-9	.	.	TRBJ2-7	TGTGCCAGCAGCCCACAGACAGGCCCCTACGAGCAGTACTTC	CASSPQTGPYEQYF
TRBV5-1	many	TRBD2	TRBJ2-3	TGCGCCAGCAGCTCGGGAGCGGGGGATACGCAGTATTTT	CASSSGAGDTQYF
TRBV20-1	.	.	TRBJ2-7	TGCAGTGCTAGGGGTCCAGTCTCCTACGAGCAGTACTTC	CSARGPVSYEQYF
TRBV9	.	.	TRBJ2-3	TGTGCCAGCAGCGTACAGGAGAAATACTCCCTCACAGATACGCAGTATTTT	CASSVQEKYSLTDTQYF
TRBV5-1	.	.	TRBJ2-6	TGCGCCAGCAGCCCGACTGGGGTCCCTTCTGGGGCCAACGTCCTGACTTTC	CASSPTGVPSGANVLTF
TRBV5-1	few	.	TRBJ1-1	TGCGCCAGCAGCTTGGACCCAGGAATAATGAACACTGAAGCTTTCTTT	CASSLDPGIMNTEAFF
TRBV5-1	.	.	TRBJ2-5	TGCGCCAGCAGCCGGGGGAGGAGCAGCAGCGTGGAGACCCAGTACTTC	CASSRGRSSSVETQYF
TRBV27	.	.	TRBJ2-3	TGTGCCAGCAGTCCAGGACCTACGGAGGGCGGAAGCACAGATACGCAGTATTTT	CASSPGPTEGGSTDTQYF
TRBV9	few	TRBD1	TRBJ1-6	TGTGCCAGCAGCGTAGTAGGGGGCAGTTCACCCCTCCACTTT	CASSVVGGSSPLHF
TRBV12-3/TRBV12-4	few	.	TRBJ2-5	TGTGCCAGCAGTCCTGGGGGGAAGGCCCAAGAGACCCAGTACTTC	CASSPGGKAQETQYF
TRBV6-2/TRBV6-3	.	.	TRBJ2-7	TGTGCCAGCAGTTACAACCTCTACGAGCAGTACTTC	CASSYNLYEQYF
TRBV15	.	TRBD1	TRBJ1-6	TGTGCCACCGGAGACAGGGGCCGTTCACCCCTCCACTTT	CATGDRGRSPLHF
TRBV4-1	many	TRBD1	TRBJ2-4	TGCGCCAGCAGCCAAGTGGACAGGGCCGTAAACATTCAGTACTTC	CASSQVDRAVNIQYF
TRBV6-5	once	.	TRBJ2-1	TGTGCCAGCAGTTCCACAACCTTTACTAGCTTCTTTGGGGATGAGCAGTTCTTC	CASSSTTFTSFFGDEQFF